These 26 T cell receptor beta chains were all obtained from the same sample, sequenced in a study of blood T cell repertoires in COVID-19. Libraries were prepared by immunoSEQ multiplex PCR; TCRdb keeps only in-frame clonotypes and omits some of them. The sample has 250,000 to 300,000 clones; about 91% are singletons. Sequences were obtained from peripheral blood. These receptors were collected from a woman aged 40 to 50 who had recovered from COVID-19.

The rearrangement uses TRBV5-1 and TRBJ2-2; TRBD1 aligns across 8 bases. CDR1 and CDR2 from the germline V gene are SGHRS and YFSETQ. The CDR3 runs 14 residues. V lost 3 bases and J lost 7; bases outside the gene matches: 5. The CDR3 region has the DNA TGCGCCAGCAGCTCATGGACAGGGAGCGGGGAGCTGTTTTTT. Residues: CASSSWTGSGELFF.

V is TRBV28 and J is TRBJ1-6; D is possibly TRBD1 (6 bases). Germline V gene data show CDR1 as MDHEN and CDR2 as SYDVKM. The V end lost 7 bases, the J end lost 7 bases, and 11 bases lay between the germline ends. CDR3 length: 13 amino acids. This CDR3 is CASTSRGNSPLHF. The DNA for the CDR3 is TGTGCCAGCACCTCTAGGGGGAATTCACCCCTCCACTTT.

The chain carries TRBV18 and TRBJ2-3, with a possible D match to TRBD1 (5 bases). This CDR3 spans 14 amino acids. CDR1 is KGHSH and CDR2 is LQKENI in the germline V gene. Trimming took 4 bases from V and 4 from J, leaving 12 bases between them. This CDR3 reads CASSLRQIADTQYF. As DNA, the CDR3 is TGTGCCAGCTCACTCCGACAGATCGCAGATACGCAGTATTTT.

V is TRBV19 and J is TRBJ2-3; TRBD1 matches 7 bases. The length of the CDR3 is 14 residues. Germline CDR1 reads LNHDA; CDR2 reads SQIVND (reference sequence). V shed 5 bases, J shed 1 base, and the junction held 3 bases outside the gene matches. The CDR3 region is CASSRGQRTDTQYF. Written as DNA, the CDR3 is TGTGCCAGTAGTCGGGGACAGCGCACAGATACGCAGTATTTT. The whole variable domain, filled in from reference TRBV19 and TRBJ2-3, reads DGGITQSPKYLFRKEGQNVTLSCEQNLNHDAMYWYRQDPGQGLRLIYYSQIVNDFQKGDIAEGYSVSREKKESFPLTVTSAQKNPTAFYLCASSRGQRTDTQYFGPGTRLTVL.

The rearrangement links TRBV9 to TRBJ1-1; no clear D. Between the trimmed V and J ends, which lost 0 bases and 3 bases, there was a span of 9 bases. The germline V gene has CDR1 SGDLS and CDR2 YYNGEE. The CDR3 contains 14 residues. The CDR3 loop reads CASSVAGWDTEAFF. The CDR3, as DNA: TGTGCCAGCAGCGTAGCCGGGTGGGACACTGAAGCTTTCTTT.

This chain joins TRBV5-4 and TRBJ2-7, with 8 bases fitting TRBD1. The CDR3 covers 14 residues. The V gene's germline CDR1 is SGHNT and CDR2 YYREEE (reference sequence). After removal of 4 bases from V and 3 bases from J, the junction contained 6 bases not matched to a gene. The DNA for the CDR3 is TGTGCCAGCAGCCTTCAGGGGGCGTTCTACGAGCAGTACTTC. Translation: CASSLQGAFYEQYF.

This clone showed up just a few times. The chain joins TRBV24-1 to TRBJ1-5, with D tentatively TRBD1 (5 bases). Germline lookup yields CDR1 KGHDR and CDR2 SFDVKD. V lost 7 bases and J 6 bases, leaving 12 bases between the germline ends. This CDR3 has 13 residues. CDR3 sequence reads: CATSDDSSQPQHF. The CDR3 DNA follows: TGTGCCACCAGCGATGACAGTTCTCAGCCCCAGCATTTT.

This clone was seen more than once but under ten times. The chain is built from TRBV18 and TRBJ2-7, with D maybe TRBD2 (6 bases). The CDR3 consists of 13 residues. Germline CDR1 is KGHSH and CDR2 is LQKENI. Trimming shortened V by 6 bases and J by 3 bases, and 12 bases separated the two germline ends. The CDR3 nucleotides are TGTGCCAGCTCTCCGACTAGTATCTACGAGCAGTACTTC. This sequence encodes CASSPTSIYEQYF.

The chain employs TRBV7-7 and TRBJ2-7, with D possibly being TRBD2 (6 bases). Germline CDR1 reads SSHAT; CDR2 reads FNYEAQ (reference sequence). The CDR3 runs to 16 residues. Deletions cut 5 bases from V and 9 bases from J, with 26 bases between. The CDR3 DNA reads TGTGCCAGCAGCCGTCTCGGGGTTCTCCGGACTACGGGGCAGTACGTC. As protein: CASSRLGVLRTTGQYV.

The V and J genes are TRBV2 and TRBJ2-7, with D perhaps TRBD1 (6 bases). With 4 bases removed from V and 6 bases from J, the gap between germline ends came to 10 bases. The CDR3 has 12 amino acids. Germline V gives CDR1 SNHLY, CDR2 FYNNEI. The CDR3 region is CASSGTAGEQYF. The CDR3 nucleotides are TGTGCCAGCAGTGGGACAGCTGGCGAGCAGTACTTC.

This clone was picked up one time. The V call is TRBV5-1, the J call TRBJ1-5; no clear D gene. CDR1 SGHRS and CDR2 YFSETQ come from the germline V gene. V was clipped by 1 base and J by 0 bases, with 8 bases between them. This CDR3 has 15 residues. The CDR3 DNA is TGCGCCAGCAGCTTGTTAGGAGATAGCAATCAGCCCCAGCATTTT. It is translated as CASSLLGDSNQPQHF.

V usage is TRBV7-2 and J usage is TRBJ1-2; 7 bases agree with TRBD1. This CDR3 contains 14 residues. Trimming removed 2 bases from V and 8 bases from J; junction bases left unmatched: 8. Germline assignment: CDR1 SGHTA and CDR2 FQGNSA. The CDR3 nucleotides read TGTGCCAGCAGCTTACTACAGGGGTTGGAGGGCTACACCTTC. Translating it yields CASSLLQGLEGYTF. Based on the CDR3 plus reference TRBV7-2 and TRBJ1-2, the full variable domain is GAGVSQSPSNKVTEKGKDVELRCDPISGHTALYWYRQSLGQGLEFLIYFQGNSAPDKSGLPSDRFSAERTGGSVSTLTIQRTQQEDSAVYLCASSLLQGLEGYTFGSGTRLTVV.

This chain uses TRBV27 with TRBJ2-2; TRBD2 aligns across 11 bases. The junction had 7 bases not matched to a gene; V was cut back by 5 bases and J by 5 bases. CDR3 length: 16 residues. Germline V CDR1 and CDR2: MNHEY, SMNVEV (reference sequence). The CDR3 here is CASSQLAGVVTGELFF. The CDR3 DNA sequence: TGTGCCAGCAGTCAACTAGCGGGAGTAGTTACCGGGGAGCTGTTTTTT.

CDR3 in amino acids: CASSLSQGAGYGYTF. The CDR3 DNA follows: TGTGCCAGCAGCTTAAGCCAGGGGGCAGGGTATGGCTACACCTTC. The chain carries TRBV7-2 and TRBJ1-2; TRBD1 matches at 8 bases. Trimming cost V 2 bases and J 5 bases; bases outside gene matches: 7. In germline, CDR1 is SGHTA, CDR2 FQGNSA. This CDR3 contains 15 residues. The full variable domain, completed using reference TRBV7-2 and TRBJ1-2, is GAGVSQSPSNKVTEKGKDVELRCDPISGHTALYWYRQSLGQGLEFLIYFQGNSAPDKSGLPSDRFSAERTGGSVSTLTIQRTQQEDSAVYLCASSLSQGAGYGYTFGSGTRLTVV.

This chain joins TRBV30 and TRBJ1-6; TRBD1 agrees at 7 bases. Trimming at V came to 0 bases and at J to 8 bases, leaving 4 bases not matched to a gene. Germline CDR1 is GTSNPN and CDR2 is SVGIG (reference sequence). This CDR3 is built from 14 residues. The CDR3 DNA reads TGTGCCTGGAGTGTAGCAGGGGGTCATTCACCCCTCCACTTT. It encodes CAWSVAGGHSPLHF.

The chain carries TRBV3-1 (or the pseudogene TRBV3-2) and TRBJ1-5, with 12 bases aligning to TRBD1. Losses at the gene ends were 4 bases for V and 3 bases for J; bases not matched to a gene: 16. CDR3 size: 20 residues. CDR1 is LGHDT, CDR2 YNNKEL, per germline (reference sequence). The CDR3 bases are TGTGCCAGCAGCCCCATATTCGGGGACAGGGGGCGCTTGGACAATCAGCCCCAGCATTTT. Translating it yields CASSPIFGDRGRLDNQPQHF.

This clone has just one count. The V call is TRBV5-1, the J call TRBJ1-5, with TRBD1 identical over 8 bases. With V trimmed by 4 bases and J by 7 bases, 4 bases remained unmatched. Germline CDR1 SGHRS, CDR2 YFSETQ. This CDR3 has 13 amino acids. As DNA, the CDR3 is TGCGCCAGCAGCCGGACAGGGTACCAGCCCCAGCATTTT. Protein product: CASSRTGYQPQHF.

This chain uses TRBV6-1 with TRBJ1-5; a possible D gene is TRBD1 (5 bases). The ends were cut back, 3 bases at V and 0 bases at J, with 12 bases in the middle. This CDR3 is 16 amino acids long. In germline, CDR1 is MNHNS, CDR2 SASEGT. CDR3 sequence reads: CASSDETVYSNQPQHF. The CDR3 DNA reads as TGTGCCAGCAGTGACGAGACAGTATATAGCAATCAGCCCCAGCATTTT.

The chain has TRBV7-6 and TRBJ2-5; 14 nucleotides align to TRBD2. This CDR3 is 17 amino acids long. With V trimmed by 1 base and J by 4 bases, 5 bases remained unmatched. Germline loops: CDR1 SGHVS, CDR2 FNYEAQ. The chain's CDR3 is CASSLETSGGAGETQYF. In nucleotides, the CDR3 is TGTGCCAGCAGCTTAGAGACTAGCGGGGGGGCGGGAGAGACCCAGTACTTC.

The chain combines TRBV12-3 or TRBV12-4 with TRBJ1-2, with a tentative D call TRBD1 (5 bases). The CDR3 covers 12 residues. V lost 3 bases and J 8 bases, leaving 10 bases between the germline ends. The CDR3 DNA follows: TGTGCCAGCAGTTTCCAGGGTGGCGGCTACACCTTC. Protein product: CASSFQGGGYTF.

V and J are TRBV5-5 and TRBJ1-6, with D maybe TRBD1 (6 bases). The germline V and J ends were trimmed by 4 bases and 4 bases, with 12 bases remaining between them. Germline V gives CDR1 SGHKS, CDR2 YYEKEE (reference sequence). The CDR3 has 15 residues. The DNA for the CDR3 is TGTGCCAGCAGCCCCCCAGGGGCTTATAATTCACCCCTCCACTTT. Translating it yields CASSPPGAYNSPLHF.

This clone is a singleton in its sample. The chain employs TRBV19 and TRBJ1-1, with D tentatively TRBD1 (5 bases). V lost 2 bases to trimming and J lost 8 bases, with 9 bases between them. CDR1 and CDR2 from the germline V gene are LNHDA and SQIVND (reference sequence). CDR3 size: 12 residues. In DNA form, the CDR3 reads TGTGCCAGTAGTATACCAGGGAGGGAAGCTTTCTTT. It is translated as CASSIPGREAFF.

V gene TRBV4-3 combines with J gene TRBJ2-2; D remains unclear. The CDR3 sequence is 15 residues long. CDR1 and CDR2 (germline): LGHNA, YSLEER. With 0 bases removed from V and 1 base from J, the gap between germline ends came to 6 bases. Here the CDR3 DNA reads TGCGCCAGCAGCCAAGATTTCAGGAACACCGGGGAGCTGTTTTTT. Encoded protein: CASSQDFRNTGELFF.

A single count supports this clone. The chain has TRBV11-2 and TRBJ2-3; maybe TRBD2 (6 bases). Germline-derived CDR1 and CDR2 are SGHAT and FQNNGV. The ends were cut back, 1 base at V and 1 base at J, with 9 bases in the middle. The length of the CDR3 is 15 residues. In DNA form, the CDR3 reads TGTGCCAGCAGCTTAGGGGCTAGCGGCACAGATACGCAGTATTTT. It translates to CASSLGASGTDTQYF.

The V gene is TRBV7-9, the J gene TRBJ1-4, with unresolved D. CDR1 is SEHNR and CDR2 is FQNEAQ in the germline V gene (reference sequence). There are 14 residues in the CDR3. Trimming took 5 bases from V and 4 from J, leaving 11 bases between them. Here the CDR3 reads CASSESRFNEKLFF. The CDR3 bases are TGTGCCAGCAGCGAATCACGGTTTAATGAAAAACTGTTTTTT.

The rearrangement joins TRBV5-1 to TRBJ2-5, with 9 positions matching TRBD1. Germline V gene sequence: CDR1 SGHRS, CDR2 YFSETQ. This CDR3 region has 16 residues. V gave up 1 base and J gave up 5 bases; unmatched junction bases: 9. In DNA, the CDR3 is TGCGCCAGCAGCTTGCGGCCGGGACAGGGAACGGAGACCCAGTACTTC. Its protein is CASSLRPGQGTETQYF.